The 28 T cell receptor beta chains below were found in one sample sequenced in a study of beta chain features in type 1 diabetes. What was sequenced were expressed TCRB transcripts, since all of the isolated RNA had been reverse transcribed. The protocol was immunoSEQ multiplex PCR, while the TCRdb copy is restricted to in-frame clones and leaves out a portion. Among around 500,000 clones listed, roughly 30% were seen once. Specimen: naive CD4+ T cells from blood. Receptors originate from a man younger than 35 in good health.

This chain uses TRBV10-3 with TRBJ2-1, with 8 bases identical to TRBD1. V was clipped by 4 bases and J by 3 bases; unmatched bases: 5. The CDR3 loop spans 15 amino acids. Germline V CDR1 and CDR2: ENHRY, SYGVKD. In DNA form, the CDR3 reads TGTGCCATCAGTGTTCAGGGGGCGGACTACAATGAGCAGTTCTTC. Translation: CAISVQGADYNEQFF.

This clone was picked up a small number of times. This sequence joins TRBV11-2 and TRBJ2-3; a possible D gene is TRBD1 (6 bases). Trimming took 8 bases from V and 1 from J, leaving 13 bases between them. This CDR3 region has 14 residues. Germline values: CDR1 SGHAT, CDR2 FQNNGV. The CDR3, as DNA: TGTGCCAGCGGCACAGGGATGGGCACAGATACGCAGTATTTT. Its translation is CASGTGMGTDTQYF.

The V call is TRBV7-2, the J call TRBJ2-3, with TRBD2 matching over 9 bases. Per germline, CDR1 SGHTA and CDR2 FQGNSA. Unmatched junction bases numbered 11, after V lost 5 bases and J lost 5 bases. The CDR3 sequence is 16 residues long. CDR3 coding DNA: TGTGCCAGCAGCCTCCGGGGCGGGAGGGCCGGAGATACGCAGTATTTT. Protein: CASSLRGGRAGDTQYF.

The chain links TRBV6-5 to TRBJ1-2; TRBD1 aligns across 7 bases. Per germline, CDR1 MNHEY and CDR2 SVGAGI. J was trimmed by 4 bases and V by 4 bases; bases with no gene match: 3. The CDR3 runs 13 residues. CDR3 sequence: CASSSTGLYGYTF. CDR3 in DNA: TGTGCCAGCAGTTCGACAGGGCTCTATGGCTACACCTTC.

In this sample, this clone turned up a few times. The chain recombines TRBV7-9 with TRBJ2-7; D possibly matches TRBD1 or TRBD2 (5 bases each). CDR3 length: 14 residues. Looked up from germline, CDR1 is SEHNR and CDR2 is FQNEAQ (reference sequence). V was clipped by 2 bases and J by 2 bases, with 10 bases between them. CDR3 region: CASSLSWGTYEQYF. The CDR3 bases are TGTGCCAGCAGCTTAAGCTGGGGGACCTACGAGCAGTACTTC.

This clone was counted a few times. The chain employs TRBV13 and TRBJ2-5; 9 nucleotides agree with TRBD2. The germline V gene encodes CDR1 PRHDT and CDR2 FYEKMQ (reference sequence). This CDR3 contains 13 residues. With 5 bases clipped from V and 5 bases from J, the junction kept 3 bases outside the gene matches. CDR3 nucleotides: TGTGCCAGCAGCAGGACTAGCGAGGAGACCCAGTACTTC. It translates to CASSRTSEETQYF.

The CDR3 loop reads CASSPPGLRTDTQYF. CDR3 DNA: TGTGCCAGCTCACCGCCGGGACTACGCACAGATACGCAGTATTTT. The rearrangement links TRBV18 to TRBJ2-3; TRBD2 aligns across 7 bases. From germline, CDR1 is KGHSH and CDR2 LQKENI. This CDR3 region has 15 residues. The junction had 4 bases not matched to a gene; V was cut back by 3 bases and J by 1 base.

This clone was detected once. V is TRBV7-9 and J is TRBJ1-1; D uncertain. The CDR3 length is 14 residues. The V end was cut by 3 bases, the J end by 3 bases, with 11 bases between. Germline V gene data show CDR1 as SEHNR and CDR2 as FQNEAQ (reference sequence). The DNA of the CDR3 is TGTGCCAGCAGCTTCGTGGTTGGGGACACTGAAGCTTTCTTT. Translation: CASSFVVGDTEAFF.

The chain recombines TRBV6-6 with TRBJ2-2; D is possibly TRBD2 (6 bases). Deletions cut 7 bases from V and 3 bases from J, with 9 bases between. The CDR3 is 13 amino acids. Germline CDR1 is MNHNY and CDR2 is SVGAGI (reference sequence). CDR3 sequence (DNA): TGTGCCAGCATGACGGGAGACACCGGGGAGCTGTTTTTT. It codes for CASMTGDTGELFF.

This clone was seen more than once but under ten times. The chain is built from TRBV27 and TRBJ2-4; perhaps D is TRBD1 or TRBD2 (5 bases each). The CDR3 runs 14 residues. Germline-derived CDR1 and CDR2 are MNHEY and SMNVEV (reference sequence). Trimming cost V 7 bases and J 7 bases, with 17 bases left between them. CDR3 coding DNA: TGTGCCAGCACCTCCATAAGGGACCGGAACATTCAGTACTTC. As protein: CASTSIRDRNIQYF.

For this clone: Distinct nucleotide sequences in the sample also encode this CDR3. The CDR3 DNA sequence: TGCGCCAGCAGCTTGTTAGCGGGAGAGCAGTACTTC. Protein product: CASSLLAGEQYF. This chain connects TRBV5-1 to TRBJ2-7; 8 bases map to TRBD2. Germline assignment: CDR1 SGHRS and CDR2 YFSETQ. With V trimmed by 1 base and J by 7 bases, 1 base remained unmatched. CDR3 length equals 12 residues.

This chain connects TRBV19 to TRBJ2-3, with TRBD2 matching 14 bases. After removal of 11 bases from V and 2 bases from J, the junction contained 15 bases not matched to a gene. This CDR3 comprises 18 residues. Germline V gives CDR1 LNHDA, CDR2 SQIVND (reference sequence). This CDR3 reads CAVQIGTSGSLDTDTQYF. The CDR3 nucleotides read TGTGCCGTCCAGATTGGGACTAGCGGGAGTCTCGACACAGATACGCAGTATTTT.

The chain combines TRBV7-2 with TRBJ2-1; tentatively, D is TRBD2 (6 bases). The V and J ends lost 5 bases and 8 bases respectively, with 19 bases between them. Germline-derived CDR1 and CDR2 are SGHTA and FQGNSA. The CDR3 spans 15 residues. CDR3 sequence reads: CASSEGLPWTHEQFF. CDR3 nucleotides: TGTGCCAGCAGCGAAGGACTACCATGGACACATGAGCAGTTCTTC.

The CDR3 sequence: CASSQGSGNGNQPQHF. CDR3 nucleotides: TGCGCCAGCAGCCAAGGTTCAGGGAATGGCAATCAGCCCCAGCATTTT. J is TRBJ1-5 and V is TRBV4-3, with D tentatively TRBD1 (5 bases). Trimming left V 1 base short and J 2 bases short, with 12 bases between. Germline-derived CDR1 and CDR2 are LGHNA and YSLEER. CDR3 length equals 16 residues.

The V gene is TRBV5-4, the J gene TRBJ2-3; 16 nucleotides align to TRBD2. This CDR3 is built from 19 residues. V shed 4 bases, J shed 0 bases, and the junction held 8 bases outside the gene matches. From germline, CDR1 is SGHNT and CDR2 YYREEE (reference sequence). CDR3 region: CASSPAWGLAGGSTDTQYF. CDR3 in DNA: TGTGCCAGCAGCCCCGCCTGGGGACTAGCGGGAGGGAGCACAGATACGCAGTATTTT.

The sample holds a few counts of this clone. The same CDR3 also results from other DNA sequences found in this sample. The chain links TRBV30 to TRBJ1-5, with 7 bases identical to TRBD1. Germline V gene lookup returns CDR1 GTSNPN and CDR2 SVGIG (reference sequence). CDR3 length equals 13 residues. Trimming at V came to 2 bases and at J to 5 bases, leaving 3 bases not matched to a gene. CDR3 sequence: CAWSIQGDQPQHF. The CDR3 DNA reads TGTGCCTGGAGTATCCAGGGGGATCAGCCCCAGCATTTT.

The chain is built from TRBV12-5 and TRBJ1-4, with a tentative D call TRBD1 (6 bases). Per the germline V gene, CDR1 is LGHNT and CDR2 is FRNRAP. The CDR3 is made up of 14 amino acids. Trimming shortened V by 7 bases and J by 3 bases, and 12 bases separated the two germline ends. For the CDR3, the DNA is TGTGCTAGTGCCACAGGGTCGCCTAATGAAAAACTGTTTTTT. It encodes CASATGSPNEKLFF.

This clone was seen a handful of times. The rearrangement links TRBV5-1 to TRBJ2-7; possibly TRBD2 for D (6 bases). The CDR3 is 11 amino acids. Germline CDR1 SGHRS, CDR2 YFSETQ. Deletions cut 4 bases from V and 8 bases from J, with 10 bases between. CDR3 in amino acids: CASSTGEKQYF. CDR3 coding DNA: TGCGCCAGCAGCACGGGGGAGAAGCAGTACTTC. The full variable domain, with the rest looked up from reference TRBV5-1 and TRBJ2-7, is KAGVTQTPRYLIKTRGQQVTLSCSPISGHRSVSWYQQTPGQGLQFLFEYFSETQRNKGNFPGRFSGRQFSNSRSEMNVSTLELGDSALYLCASSTGEKQYFGPGTRLTVT.

The rearrangement joins TRBV4-2 to TRBJ2-3, with D maybe TRBD1 (6 bases). Trimming cost V 4 bases and J 5 bases, with 22 bases left between them. CDR3 length equals 17 residues. Germline V gives CDR1 LGHNA, CDR2 YNFKEQ. The CDR3 spells CASSPGTNPPHRDTQYF. The CDR3 DNA is TGTGCCAGCAGCCCGGGGACAAATCCCCCGCACAGAGATACGCAGTATTTT.

This clone was picked up a small number of times. The chain couples TRBV11-3 to TRBJ2-7, with 13 positions matching TRBD2. CDR3 length: 15 amino acids. The germline V gene has CDR1 SGHNT and CDR2 YENEEA. V gave up 5 bases and J gave up 2 bases; unmatched junction bases: 3. CDR3 in DNA: TGTGCCAGCAGCCTCGGGACTAGCGGGACCTACGAGCAGTACTTC. As protein: CASSLGTSGTYEQYF.

This chain connects TRBV5-1 to TRBJ1-2, with TRBD1 as a possible D gene (5 bases). This CDR3 contains 14 residues. CDR1 is SGHRS and CDR2 is YFSETQ in the germline V gene. V was trimmed by 2 bases and J by 2 bases, leaving 10 bases between them. The CDR3 coding sequence is TGCGCCAGCAGCTTTGGGACGTCGAACTATGGCTACACCTTC. Amino acids: CASSFGTSNYGYTF.

This clone came up a few times. CDR3 sequence: CATRPGTGGTEAFF. CDR3 DNA sequence: TGTGCCACCAGACCTGGGACAGGGGGCACTGAAGCTTTCTTT. The chain recombines TRBV15 with TRBJ1-1; 11 bases agree with TRBD1. V lost 6 bases and J lost 4; bases outside the gene matches: 4. CDR3 length: 14 amino acids. Germline CDR1 reads LNHNV; CDR2 reads YYDKDF (reference sequence).

This clone has only a few counts. The rearrangement uses TRBV2 and TRBJ2-7; no definite D call. Germline V lookup: CDR1 SNHLY, CDR2 FYNNEI. The CDR3 runs 10 residues. V was trimmed by 2 bases and J by 6 bases, leaving 2 bases between them. CDR3 sequence (DNA): TGTGCCAGCAGTGAATTCGAGCAGTACTTC. As protein: CASSEFEQYF.

The chain has TRBV7-2 and TRBJ1-2, with TRBD1 identical over 7 bases. Germline V gene sequence: CDR1 SGHTA, CDR2 FQGNSA. Trimming removed 3 bases from V and 4 bases from J; junction bases left unmatched: 2. The length of the CDR3 is 13 residues. The CDR3 coding sequence is TGTGCCAGCAGCTTGAGGGACAGCTATGGCTACACCTTC. This sequence encodes CASSLRDSYGYTF.

This clone has more than one count but fewer than ten. At the DNA level, this CDR3 is encoded by other sequences in the same sample as well. The chain is built from TRBV30 and TRBJ1-5, with a tentative D call TRBD1 (5 bases). The length of the CDR3 is 14 residues. The germline V and J ends were trimmed by 0 bases and 5 bases, with 11 bases remaining between them. Germline V lookup: CDR1 GTSNPN, CDR2 SVGIG (reference sequence). The CDR3 DNA reads TGTGCCTGGAGTGTACGCCTGGGGGATCAGCCCCAGCATTTT. It codes for CAWSVRLGDQPQHF.

The gene calls are TRBV29-1 and TRBJ2-1, with 12 bases identical to TRBD2. The V segment lost 1 base and the J segment 0 bases; nucleotides outside the gene matches: 7. The CDR3 is 18 residues long. Germline loops: CDR1 SQVTM, CDR2 ANQGSEA. CDR3 protein: CSVEGTSGKGASYNEQFF. CDR3 DNA: TGCAGCGTTGAAGGGACTAGCGGGAAAGGAGCCTCCTACAATGAGCAGTTCTTC.

A word on this clone: One junction end disagrees with the germline gene, perhaps due to a read error. The V and J genes are TRBV5-1 and TRBJ2-5; 11 bases align to TRBD2. There are 15 residues in the CDR3. CDR1 SGHRS and CDR2 YFSETQ come from the germline V gene. CDR3 DNA sequence: TGCGCCAGCAGCTTGGTCGGGACTAGCGGAGCCCATACCGACTTC. As protein: CASSLVGTSGAHTDF. Full variable domain (outside the CDR3, taken from reference TRBV5-1 and TRBJ2-5): KAGVTQTPRYLIKTRGQQVTLSCSPISGHRSVSWYQQTPGQGLQFLFEYFSETQRNKGNFPGRFSGRQFSNSRSEMNVSTLELGDSALYLCASSLVGTSGAHTDFGPGTRLLVL.

This clone occurred a few times. The chain joins TRBV15 to TRBJ2-7; D gene uncertain. The V end was cut by 0 bases, the J end by 2 bases, with 11 bases between. Per germline, CDR1 LNHNV and CDR2 YYDKDF (reference sequence). This CDR3 contains 15 residues. The CDR3 reads CATSRDVGRAYEQYF. In DNA form, the CDR3 reads TGTGCCACCAGCAGAGATGTTGGCAGAGCCTACGAGCAGTACTTC.